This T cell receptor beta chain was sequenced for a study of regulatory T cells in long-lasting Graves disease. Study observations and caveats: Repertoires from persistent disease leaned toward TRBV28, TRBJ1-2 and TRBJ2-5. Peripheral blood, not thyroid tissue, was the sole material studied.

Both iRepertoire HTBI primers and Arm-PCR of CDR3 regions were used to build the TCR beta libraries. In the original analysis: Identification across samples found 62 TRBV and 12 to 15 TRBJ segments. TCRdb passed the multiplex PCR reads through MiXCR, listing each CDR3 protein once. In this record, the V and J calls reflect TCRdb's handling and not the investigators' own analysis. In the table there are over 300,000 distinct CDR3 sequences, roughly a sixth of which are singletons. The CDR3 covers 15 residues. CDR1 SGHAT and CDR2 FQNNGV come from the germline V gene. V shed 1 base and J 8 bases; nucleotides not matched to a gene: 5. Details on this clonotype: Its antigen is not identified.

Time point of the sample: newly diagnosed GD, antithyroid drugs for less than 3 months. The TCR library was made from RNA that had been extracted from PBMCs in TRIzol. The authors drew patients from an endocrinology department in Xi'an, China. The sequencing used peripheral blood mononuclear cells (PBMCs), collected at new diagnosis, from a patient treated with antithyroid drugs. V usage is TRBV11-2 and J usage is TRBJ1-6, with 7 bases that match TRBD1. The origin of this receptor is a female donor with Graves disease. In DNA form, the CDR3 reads TGTGCCAGCAGCTTAGTGGCAGGGGGTCATTCACCCCTCCACTTT. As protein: CASSLVAGGHSPLHF.